These 31 T cell receptor beta chains were sequenced from one sample in a study of T cell changes during pregnancy in multiple sclerosis. Generated by immunoSEQ multiplex PCR, the TCRdb table keeps only in-frame clones and is missing some. The sample has 12,000 to 15,000 clones, 85% to 95% seen once; the top ten hold 2.8%. This material consisted of peripheral blood, taken in the second trimester of pregnancy. Receptors were obtained from a female donor in good health, enrolled as a control in a pregnancy study.

The chain combines TRBV6-6 with TRBJ1-5; no clear D. Per the germline V gene, CDR1 is MNHNY and CDR2 is SVGAGI (reference sequence). V was cut by 2 bases and J by 0 bases, with 11 bases left in between. The CDR3 runs 16 residues. CDR3 in DNA: TGTGCCAGCAGTTACCACGAGATTAATAGCAATCAGCCCCAGCATTTT. Amino acid sequence: CASSYHEINSNQPQHF.

The chain links TRBV7-9 to TRBJ2-5, with D possibly matching TRBD1 (6 bases). The CDR3 is 14 residues long. V dropped 6 bases and J dropped 0 bases, with 11 bases sitting between them. The germline V gene encodes CDR1 SEHNR and CDR2 FQNEAQ (reference sequence). CDR3 in DNA: TGTGCCAGCAGTCAAGGACAGTACCAAGAGACCCAGTACTTC. It yields the protein CASSQGQYQETQYF. Full variable domain (outside the CDR3, taken from reference TRBV7-9 and TRBJ2-5): DTGVSQNPRHKITKRGQNVTFRCDPISEHNRLYWYRQTLGQGPEFLTYFQNEAQLEKSRLLSDRFSAERPKGSFSTLEIQRTEQGDSAMYLCASSQGQYQETQYFGPGTRLLVL.

In its sample, this clone was seen a few times. This chain joins TRBV19 and TRBJ1-1; TRBD1 matches at 9 bases. Germline V gives CDR1 LNHDA, CDR2 SQIVND (reference sequence). This CDR3 is 14 amino acids long. V gave up 3 bases and J gave up 4 bases; unmatched junction bases: 3. In nucleotides, the CDR3 is TGTGCCAGTAGTATGGGACAGGGCAGCACTGAAGCTTTCTTT. Protein sequence: CASSMGQGSTEAFF.

V usage is TRBV9 and J usage is TRBJ2-7, with TRBD1 as a possible D gene (6 bases). Germline CDR1 and CDR2: SGDLS and YYNGEE. V dropped 4 bases and J dropped 2 bases, with 16 bases sitting between them. This CDR3 contains 15 residues. The CDR3 region is CASSLREDSPYEQYF. Here the CDR3 DNA reads TGTGCCAGCAGCTTGAGAGAGGACAGCCCCTACGAGCAGTACTTC.

The chain couples TRBV29-1 to TRBJ2-7; 7 positions agree with TRBD2. There are 14 residues in the CDR3. The ends lost 2 bases at V and 3 bases at J; junction bases unmatched: 7. The germline CDR1 and CDR2 sequences are SQVTM and ANQGSEA. The CDR3 loop is CSVERGGSGYEQYF. CDR3 DNA sequence: TGCAGCGTTGAAAGGGGCGGGAGTGGCTACGAGCAGTACTTC.

This chain joins TRBV11-1 and TRBJ2-1, with 11 bases identical to TRBD2. CDR3 length: 14 amino acids. Germline V gene sequence: CDR1 SGHAT, CDR2 FQDESV (reference sequence). With 9 bases clipped from V and 0 bases from J, the junction kept 1 base outside the gene matches. CDR3 amino acids: CASTSGSSYNEQFF. The CDR3 DNA reads as TGTGCCAGTACTAGCGGGAGCTCCTACAATGAGCAGTTCTTC. The entire variable domain, with the rest obtained from reference TRBV11-1 and TRBJ2-1, is as follows: EAEVAQSPRYKITEKSQAVAFWCDPISGHATLYWYRQILGQGPELLVQFQDESVVDDSQLPKDRFSAERLKGVDSTLKIQPAELGDSAMYLCASTSGSSYNEQFFGPGTRLTVL.

V and J are TRBV15 and TRBJ2-2; D perhaps matches TRBD2 (5 bases). CDR1 is LNHNV and CDR2 is YYDKDF in the germline V gene (reference sequence). The CDR3 has 14 residues. V gave up 5 bases and J gave up 5 bases, with 12 bases separating them. The CDR3 DNA reads TGTGCCACCAGCGGAGCGGTGAGGACCGGGGAGCTGTTTTTT. Amino acids: CATSGAVRTGELFF.

The chain employs TRBV7-2 and TRBJ2-7, with D possibly TRBD2 on 6 matching bases. This CDR3 region has 11 residues. V dropped 5 bases and J dropped 6 bases, with 8 bases sitting between them. The germline CDR1 and CDR2 sequences are SGHTA and FQGNSA. CDR3 nucleotides: TGTGCCAGCAGCACCGGGGGCGAGCAGTACTTC. Protein: CASSTGGEQYF. The variable domain in full, with the rest retrieved from reference TRBV7-2 and TRBJ2-7, is GAGVSQSPSNKVTEKGKDVELRCDPISGHTALYWYRQSLGQGLEFLIYFQGNSAPDKSGLPSDRFSAERTGGSVSTLTIQRTQQEDSAVYLCASSTGGEQYFGPGTRLTVT.

The chain couples TRBV19 to TRBJ2-1, with D perhaps TRBD2 (7 bases). The germline CDR1 and CDR2 sequences are LNHDA and SQIVND (reference sequence). The CDR3 consists of 15 residues. V gave up 9 bases and J gave up 9 bases, with 24 bases separating them. In DNA form, the CDR3 reads TGTGCCAGCCGTAGGCTAGCGGACGGGGGCGGTGAGCAGTTCTTC. Translated: CASRRLADGGGEQFF.

The CDR3 DNA sequence: TGTGCCAGCAGCGTGGATAGCGGGAGAGGGGAGACCCAGTACTTC. This gives the protein CASSVDSGRGETQYF. This chain links TRBV9 with TRBJ2-5, with 9 bases identical to TRBD2. CDR1 is SGDLS, CDR2 YYNGEE, per germline. This CDR3 is 15 amino acids long. The junction had 7 bases not matched to a gene; V was cut back by 2 bases and J by 5 bases.

The chain combines TRBV6-6 with TRBJ1-4; D may be TRBD1 (5 bases). The CDR3 length is 13 residues. Germline CDR1 is MNHNY and CDR2 is SVGAGI (reference sequence). The V and J ends lost 1 base and 15 bases respectively, with 15 bases between them. The CDR3: CASSYLQVGELFF. Written as DNA, the CDR3 is TGTGCCAGCAGTTACTTACAGGTCGGCGAGTTGTTTTTT.

As to this clone: One end of the junction is discordant with germline, which a read error may explain. The CDR3 loop is CATSLSLNNEQFF. The CDR3 region has the DNA TGTGCCACCAGCTTATCACTAAACAATGAGCAGTTCTTC. The rearrangement uses TRBV7-3 and TRBJ2-1; unclear D gene. Germline V lookup: CDR1 SGHTA, CDR2 FQGTGA. The CDR3 is 13 residues long.

This sequence joins TRBV4-2 and TRBJ1-6; 9 nucleotides align to TRBD1. Unmatched junction bases numbered 5, after V lost 1 base and J lost 7 bases. The length of the CDR3 is 16 residues. Germline loops: CDR1 LGHNA, CDR2 YNFKEQ. This CDR3 reads CASSQVGQGGNSPLHF. The CDR3 DNA is TGTGCCAGCAGCCAAGTGGGACAGGGAGGGAATTCACCCCTCCACTTT.

This chain joins TRBV4-3 and TRBJ1-2; D possibly corresponds to TRBD1 (5 bases). The germline V and J ends were trimmed by 0 bases and 4 bases, with 15 bases remaining between them. Germline V gene lookup returns CDR1 LGHNA and CDR2 YSLEER. The CDR3 spans 16 residues. CDR3 in amino acids: CASSQDEGRAFYGYTF. The CDR3 DNA sequence: TGCGCCAGCAGCCAAGATGAGGGGAGGGCATTCTATGGCTACACCTTC.

The chain couples TRBV6-5 to TRBJ1-2, with a possible D match to TRBD1 (5 bases). Germline-derived CDR1 and CDR2 are MNHEY and SVGAGI. Trimming left V 6 bases short and J 4 bases short, with 12 bases between. The CDR3 runs 13 residues. CDR3 DNA: TGTGCCAGCAGCGAGCAGGGCATCTATGGCTACACCTTC. Amino acids: CASSEQGIYGYTF.

The rearrangement joins TRBV28 to TRBJ1-1, with D possibly being TRBD1 (5 bases). The germline V and J ends were trimmed by 0 bases and 3 bases, with 11 bases remaining between them. The germline gives CDR1 MDHEN, CDR2 SYDVKM. This CDR3 comprises 15 residues. In DNA, the CDR3 is TGTGCCAGCAGTTTATGGGGTCAGGGCCACACTGAAGCTTTCTTT. It encodes CASSLWGQGHTEAFF.

V and J are TRBV27 and TRBJ2-5; TRBD1 matches 9 bases. Losses at the gene ends were 2 bases for V and 6 bases for J; bases not matched to a gene: 1. In germline, CDR1 is MNHEY, CDR2 SMNVEV (reference sequence). CDR3 size: 13 residues. CDR3 loop: CASSLHRGQTQYF. CDR3 in DNA: TGTGCCAGCAGTTTACACAGGGGGCAGACCCAGTACTTC.

The chain links TRBV7-3 to TRBJ1-2; D remains unclear. The CDR3 totals 13 residues. Germline V gene sequence: CDR1 SGHTA, CDR2 FQGTGA. V dropped 2 bases and J dropped 8 bases, with 12 bases sitting between them. The CDR3 loop reads CASSLFPAQGYTF. DNA of the CDR3: TGTGCCAGCAGCTTATTCCCAGCACAGGGCTACACCTTC. The full variable domain, rest sourced from reference TRBV7-3 and TRBJ1-2, is GAGVSQTPSNKVTEKGKYVELRCDPISGHTALYWYRQSLGQGPEFLIYFQGTGAADDSGLPNDRFFAVRPEGSVSTLKIQRTERGDSAVYLCASSLFPAQGYTFGSGTRLTVV.

The V gene is TRBV7-3, the J gene TRBJ2-2, with D perhaps TRBD1 (5 bases). CDR1 SGHTA and CDR2 FQGTGA come from the germline V gene. Trimming shortened V by 6 bases and J by 5 bases, and 13 bases separated the two germline ends. This CDR3 comprises 14 residues. Written as DNA, the CDR3 is TGTGCCAGCAGGGGGCAGGGAAGTACCGGGGAGCTGTTTTTT. It is translated as CASRGQGSTGELFF.

The DNA of the CDR3 is TGTGCCAGCAGTGTAGCCGGGAACACTGAAGCTTTCTTT. This translates into CASSVAGNTEAFF. The chain recombines TRBV2 with TRBJ1-1; D ambiguous. Between the trimmed V and J ends, which lost 4 bases and 1 base, there was a span of 7 bases. The CDR3 spans 13 residues. From germline, CDR1 is SNHLY and CDR2 FYNNEI.

The CDR3 nucleotides are TGCGCCAGCAGCATTACCGGGACTAGCGGGAGGAAAGGGGAGACCCAGTACTTC. It codes for CASSITGTSGRKGETQYF. V usage is TRBV5-1 and J usage is TRBJ2-5; 15 nucleotides match TRBD2. The CDR3 extends over 18 amino acids. Germline V CDR1 and CDR2: SGHRS, YFSETQ. V shed 4 bases and J 5 bases; nucleotides not matched to a gene: 12.

This chain links TRBV6-4 with TRBJ2-3; 14 bases are shared with TRBD2. Trimming removed 5 bases from V and 3 bases from J; junction bases left unmatched: 1. Germline loops: CDR1 MRHNA, CDR2 SNTAGT. This CDR3 is built from 15 residues. The CDR3 sequence is CASSRTSGGTDTQYF. CDR3 DNA: TGTGCCAGCAGTCGGACTAGCGGGGGGACAGATACGCAGTATTTT.

The chain recombines TRBV5-4 with TRBJ2-7; a possible D gene is TRBD2 (8 bases). Per the germline V gene, CDR1 is SGHNT and CDR2 is YYREEE (reference sequence). V lost 7 bases and J 5 bases, leaving 16 bases between the germline ends. The CDR3 covers 13 residues. As DNA, the CDR3 is TGTGCCAGCCGGGAGGGGGCTCTGAACGAGCAGTACTTC. Translated, it gives CASREGALNEQYF.

This chain uses TRBV19 with TRBJ1-4, with 7 bases identical to TRBD1. The CDR3 is 16 residues long. V shed 4 bases, J shed 6 bases, and the junction held 11 bases outside the gene matches. Germline lookup yields CDR1 LNHDA and CDR2 SQIVND (reference sequence). CDR3 bases: TGTGCCAGTAGTACGGGACAGTTCCCCTCTGATGAAAAACTGTTTTTT. Amino acid sequence: CASSTGQFPSDEKLFF.

V is TRBV6-6 and J is TRBJ1-1, with TRBD1 identical over 8 bases. The ends lost 0 bases at V and 0 bases at J; junction bases unmatched: 3. Germline V CDR1 and CDR2: MNHNY, SVGAGI (reference sequence). There are 16 residues in the CDR3. The CDR3 region is CASSYSKDRVNTEAFF. DNA of the CDR3: TGTGCCAGCAGTTACTCAAAGGACAGGGTGAACACTGAAGCTTTCTTT.

The V call is TRBV7-2, the J call TRBJ2-1, with 9 bases matching TRBD1. The CDR3 is 15 amino acids. V lost 5 bases and J lost 1; bases outside the gene matches: 3. The germline CDR1 and CDR2 sequences are SGHTA and FQGNSA. The CDR3 DNA follows: TGTGCCAGCAGCGGGGACAGGGCGTCCTACAATGAGCAGTTCTTC. Translated, it gives CASSGDRASYNEQFF.

This chain uses TRBV18 with TRBJ2-5; TRBD2 matches at 9 bases. Unmatched junction bases numbered 11, after V lost 10 bases and J lost 2 bases. CDR1 KGHSH and CDR2 LQKENI come from the germline V gene. CDR3 length: 15 residues. In DNA form, the CDR3 reads TGTGCCACCAGGGGGAGTCTAGCGGGACAAGAGACCCAGTACTTC. It encodes CATRGSLAGQETQYF.

The chain couples TRBV6-6 to TRBJ1-1; 8 nucleotides agree with TRBD1. V was pared by 4 bases and J by 11 bases, with 12 bases of the junction left unmatched. The CDR3 totals 14 residues. In germline, CDR1 is MNHNY, CDR2 SVGAGI (reference sequence). DNA of the CDR3: TGTGCCAGCAGTTCTCCGCTGGACAGGGAGTTGGCTTTCTTT. Its protein product is CASSSPLDRELAFF.

The J gene is TRBJ1-5, the V gene TRBV19; the D gene is possibly TRBD1 (5 bases). Germline-derived CDR1 and CDR2 are LNHDA and SQIVND (reference sequence). The CDR3 consists of 17 residues. V lost 5 bases and J 4 bases, leaving 21 bases between the germline ends. Written as DNA, the CDR3 is TGTGCCAGTAGTCCCTTAGGGGCCTCCTTCACAAATCAGCCCCAGCATTTT. It translates to CASSPLGASFTNQPQHF.

The rearrangement uses TRBV7-9 and TRBJ1-1; no reliable D call. The CDR3 contains 14 residues. CDR1 and CDR2 (germline): SEHNR, FQNEAQ (reference sequence). The ends were cut back, 5 bases at V and 5 bases at J, with 15 bases in the middle. In DNA form, the CDR3 reads TGTGCCAGCAGCACCTCACAGAGAGGGACTGAAGCTTTCTTT. It codes for CASSTSQRGTEAFF.

This chain joins TRBV15 and TRBJ1-3; weak D call: TRBD1 (6 bases). Trimming cost V 0 bases and J 0 bases, with 9 bases left between them. Germline CDR1 reads LNHNV; CDR2 reads YYDKDF (reference sequence). This CDR3 is built from 16 residues. CDR3 sequence reads: CATSREQGFSGNTIYF. The CDR3 nucleotides are TGTGCCACCAGCAGAGAACAGGGTTTCTCTGGAAACACCATATATTTT.